Listed below are T cell receptor beta chains from one sample, sequenced in a study of OX40 agonist ivuxolimab in advanced cancers. Data came from immunoSEQ multiplex PCR; TCRdb stores just in-frame clones and leaves some out. Here the sample spans tens of thousands of clones, 78% being singletons. Sequencing was performed on CD4+ or CD8+ T cells sorted from blood, taken in a trial of the OX40 agonist ivuxolimab. Receptors were obtained from an adult with an advanced solid tumor such as melanoma, head and neck, liver or kidney cancer. Both conserved end residues are part of each CDR3. D genes are given only for firm matches. Clone sizes are given selectively: once, few, many, or a class where the clone is expanded.

TRBJ1-6,TRBV6-7,.,.,CASSELPGNSPLHF,TGTGCCAGCAGTGAATTGCCGGGAAATTCACCCCTCCACTTT
TRBJ2-3,TRBV7-9,.,TRBD1,CASSLTGAYTDTQYF,TGTGCCAGCAGCTTGACAGGGGCCTACACAGATACGCAGTATTTT
TRBJ2-7,TRBV27,.,TRBD1,CASSWDRGYEQYF,TGTGCCAGCAGTTGGGACAGGGGCTACGAGCAGTACTTC
TRBJ1-3,TRBV5-1,.,TRBD1,CASSVTTGSSGNTIYF,TGCGCCAGCAGCGTGACGACAGGGAGCTCTGGAAACACCATATATTTT
TRBJ2-7,TRBV4-2,.,.,CASSQDPQSYEQYF,TGTGCCAGCAGCCAAGATCCCCAGTCCTACGAGCAGTACTTC
TRBJ1-1,TRBV29-1,few,TRBD1,CSVGQGDKGEAFF,TGCAGCGTGGGGCAGGGGGACAAGGGTGAAGCTTTCTTT
TRBJ2-6,TRBV5-4,.,TRBD2,CASRGGGSGANVLTF,TGTGCCAGCAGGGGCGGGGGCTCTGGGGCCAACGTCCTGACTTTC
TRBJ2-7,TRBV6-5,.,.,CASSPRRQSYEQYF,TGTGCCAGCAGTCCGCGACGGCAATCCTACGAGCAGTACTTC
TRBJ2-1,TRBV4-2,few,.,CASSQDLGGGPYNEQFF,TGTGCCAGCAGCCAAGATTTAGGGGGGGGGCCCTACAATGAGCAGTTCTTC
TRBJ2-5,TRBV27,once,.,CASSLIPSSETQYF,TGTGCCAGCAGCCTTATTCCCAGTTCGGAGACCCAGTACTTC